The TCR beta chain under discussion was sequenced for a study of blood T cell repertoires in COVID-19. Across the study: Both acute and convalescent COVID-19 samples were obtained from the United States, Italy and Spain. PBMCs, B-cell-depleted T cells, or T cells provided the cDNA or gDNA that made up the material.

Germline CDR1 MDHEN, CDR2 SYDVKM. This CDR3 is built from 14 residues. With V trimmed by 7 bases and J by 6 bases, 11 bases remained unmatched. Method: immunoSEQ multiplex PCR; TCRdb's copy keeps in-frame clones and lacks some. Here the sample spans tens of thousands of clones, about 75% being singletons. The gene calls are TRBV28 and TRBJ2-7; 8 nucleotides match TRBD1. The clonotype was recovered from an older woman who had been exposed to COVID-19. Material: PBMCs or T cells enriched from blood (not recorded which). CDR3 residues: CASTREDRVGEQYF. DNA for the CDR3: TGTGCCAGCACTCGTGAGGACAGGGTCGGCGAGCAGTACTTC.